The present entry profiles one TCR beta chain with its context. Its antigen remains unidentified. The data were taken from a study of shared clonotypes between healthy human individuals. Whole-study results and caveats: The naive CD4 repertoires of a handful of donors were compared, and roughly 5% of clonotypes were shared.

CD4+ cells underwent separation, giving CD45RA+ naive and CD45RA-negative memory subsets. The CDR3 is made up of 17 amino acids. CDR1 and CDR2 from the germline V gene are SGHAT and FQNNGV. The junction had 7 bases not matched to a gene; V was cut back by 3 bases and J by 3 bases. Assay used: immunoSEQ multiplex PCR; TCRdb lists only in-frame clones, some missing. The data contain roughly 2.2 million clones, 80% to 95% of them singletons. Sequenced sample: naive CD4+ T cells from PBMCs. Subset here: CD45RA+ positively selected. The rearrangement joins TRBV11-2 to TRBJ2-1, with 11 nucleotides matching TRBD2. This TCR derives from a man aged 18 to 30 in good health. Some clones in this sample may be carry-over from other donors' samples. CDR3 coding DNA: TGTGCCAGCAGCTTGGGTTGGGGGACTAGCGGCTACAATGAGCAGTTCTTC. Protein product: CASSLGWGTSGYNEQFF.